This T cell receptor (beta chain) was profiled in a study of cytomegalovirus exposure and HLA in healthy donors. This clone was seen a single time. Its antigen is not identified. Overall study results and limits: Association with HLA alleles at 0.05 false discovery rate was found for roughly 17,000 TCR beta sequences in a later analysis. In a later analysis, common viral pathogens appeared linked to several of the most significant clusters.

The PCR had 60 Vbeta and 13 Jbeta primers. Assay: immunoSEQ multiplex PCR; the TCRdb copy retains only in-frame clones and omits some. The sample lists about 150,000 clones, 65% to 90% seen once, with approximately 2.4% in the top ten. V lost 4 bases and J lost 4, with 14 bases in between. Germline lookup yields CDR1 SGHRS and CDR2 YFSETQ. This CDR3 has 14 residues. The sequence came from a male donor in good health and CMV-seronegative. Material: PBMCs. The rearrangement links TRBV5-1 to TRBJ1-2; D is perhaps TRBD1 (5 bases). This CDR3 reads CASSADSSTYGYTF. CDR3 bases: TGCGCCAGCAGCGCTGACAGCTCCACCTATGGCTACACCTTC.